Presented here are 28 T cell receptor beta chains from one specimen sequenced in a study of a mutant IDH1 vaccine in newly diagnosed glioma. Time point noted: week 47, end of study. In the vaccine, a single dose held 300 ug of the mutant IDH1 20-mer peptide, along with topical imiquimod. Profiled with immunoSEQ multiplex PCR; TCRdb holds only in-frame clones, not every one. The repertoire holds about 90,000 clones, with just under 90% as singletons. No antigen has been identified for these receptors. Material: PBMCs, obtained from a glioma patient whose treatment included an IDH1 peptide vaccine. The receptors derive from a woman between 50 and 59 years old with glioma.

This rearrangement joins TRBV9 to TRBJ2-3; D is uncertain. This CDR3 is built from 13 residues. Looked up from germline, CDR1 is SGDLS and CDR2 is YYNGEE. With 2 bases removed from V and 5 bases from J, the gap between germline ends came to 9 bases. The CDR3 here is CASSVRSGDTQYF. The CDR3, as DNA: TGTGCCAGCAGCGTCCGTTCCGGAGATACGCAGTATTTT.

As DNA, the CDR3 is TGTGCCATCAGTTCAGGGGGCCAGGGGCAGCCCCAGCATTTT. The encoded protein is CAISSGGQGQPQHF. V gene TRBV10-3 combines with J gene TRBJ1-5; 8 nucleotides agree with TRBD1. V shed 5 bases, J shed 7 bases, and the junction held 7 bases outside the gene matches. This CDR3 spans 14 amino acids. In germline, CDR1 is ENHRY, CDR2 SYGVKD.

The chain combines TRBV28 with TRBJ1-2; no reliable D call. The CDR3 runs 11 residues. V was trimmed by 6 bases and J by 8 bases, leaving 10 bases between them. Germline CDR1 and CDR2: MDHEN and SYDVKM. The CDR3 coding sequence is TGTGCCAGCAGCTTTGTAGAGGGCTACACCTTC. Translation gives CASSFVEGYTF.

The rearrangement joins TRBV7-2 to TRBJ1-1; unclear D gene. Trimming shortened V by 2 bases and J by 4 bases, and 8 bases separated the two germline ends. This CDR3 comprises 13 residues. Germline values: CDR1 SGHTA, CDR2 FQGNSA. For the CDR3, the DNA is TGTGCCAGCAGCTTAAACGGCCTCACTGAAGCTTTCTTT. Encoded protein: CASSLNGLTEAFF. Looking up the rest from reference TRBV7-2 and TRBJ1-1 gives the full variable domain: GAGVSQSPSNKVTEKGKDVELRCDPISGHTALYWYRQSLGQGLEFLIYFQGNSAPDKSGLPSDRFSAERTGGSVSTLTIQRTQQEDSAVYLCASSLNGLTEAFFGQGTRLTVV.

The DNA for the CDR3 is TGTGCCAGCAGTTACGGGACGGACTACGAGCAGTACTTC. This sequence encodes CASSYGTDYEQYF. J is TRBJ2-7 and V is TRBV6-5; D is tentatively TRBD1 or TRBD2 (5 bases each). Germline CDR1 reads MNHEY; CDR2 reads SVGAGI. V was clipped by 2 bases and J by 3 bases, with 8 bases between them. There are 13 residues in the CDR3.

The chain links TRBV30 to TRBJ2-5, with 8 bases matching TRBD1. Germline-derived CDR1 and CDR2 are GTSNPN and SVGIG (reference sequence). The CDR3 has 16 residues. J was trimmed by 4 bases and V by 2 bases; bases with no gene match: 12. In DNA form, the CDR3 reads TGTGCCTGGAGTCCACCCGGGACAGGACTTATAGAGACCCAGTACTTC. Its protein is CAWSPPGTGLIETQYF.

This clone was seen just once. This chain uses TRBV4-2 with TRBJ2-7, with 11 nucleotides matching TRBD2. Germline V gene lookup returns CDR1 LGHNA and CDR2 YNFKEQ. After removal of 1 base from V and 3 bases from J, the junction contained 11 bases not matched to a gene. The CDR3 has 18 amino acids. The CDR3 here is CASSQGDLAGGPNYEQYF. Here the CDR3 DNA reads TGTGCCAGCAGCCAAGGAGACCTAGCGGGAGGACCAAACTACGAGCAGTACTTC.

Points on this clone: At the DNA level, this CDR3 is encoded by other sequences in the same sample as well. The V call is TRBV7-3, the J call TRBJ2-7; 13 bases fit TRBD2. Germline V gene lookup returns CDR1 SGHTA and CDR2 FQGTGA. V was clipped by 5 bases and J by 4 bases; unmatched bases: 5. The CDR3 sequence is 15 residues long. The CDR3 coding sequence is TGTGCCAGCAGCCCCGGACTAGCGGGAGTTTACGAGCAGTACTTC. Its translation is CASSPGLAGVYEQYF. The whole variable domain, filled in from reference TRBV7-3 and TRBJ2-7, reads GAGVSQTPSNKVTEKGKYVELRCDPISGHTALYWYRQSLGQGPEFLIYFQGTGAADDSGLPNDRFFAVRPEGSVSTLKIQRTERGDSAVYLCASSPGLAGVYEQYFGPGTRLTVT.

This chain uses TRBV10-3 with TRBJ2-1, with D unclear. Trimming removed 0 bases from V and 4 bases from J, with 7 bases in between. CDR1 is ENHRY, CDR2 SYGVKD, per germline. The CDR3 is 14 amino acids. Here the CDR3 reads CAISESGWYNEQFF. The CDR3, as DNA: TGTGCCATCAGTGAGTCGGGCTGGTACAATGAGCAGTTCTTC.

The gene calls are TRBV10-3 and TRBJ1-2; D is ambiguous. V lost 10 bases and J 0 bases, leaving 15 bases between the germline ends. In germline, CDR1 is ENHRY, CDR2 SYGVKD. The CDR3 is 14 residues long. The chain's CDR3 is CATKPDGANYGYTF. CDR3 DNA: TGTGCCACCAAGCCGGACGGAGCTAACTATGGCTACACCTTC.

The chain has TRBV7-9 and TRBJ1-1, with D tentatively TRBD1 (6 bases). Germline-derived CDR1 and CDR2 are SEHNR and FQNEAQ (reference sequence). The CDR3 has 14 amino acids. The V gene lost 1 base and the J gene lost 3 bases, with 9 bases spanning the gap. The CDR3, as DNA: TGTGCCAGCAGCTTAGATAGGACAGACACTGAAGCTTTCTTT. It specifies CASSLDRTDTEAFF.

This clone was seen a few times. The chain joins TRBV28 to TRBJ2-2; D unclear. Germline V gene lookup returns CDR1 MDHEN and CDR2 SYDVKM. V gave up 1 base and J gave up 6 bases, with 15 bases separating them. The CDR3 is 16 residues long. In DNA form, the CDR3 reads TGTGCCAGCAGTTTATTGGGTAGGCGACAAGCCGGGGAGCTGTTTTTT. This codes for CASSLLGRRQAGELFF.

CDR3 protein: CASSLSPGTSNQPQHF. CDR3 nucleotides: TGTGCCAGCAGTTTATCCCCGGGAACTAGCAATCAGCCCCAGCATTTT. The J gene is TRBJ1-5, the V gene TRBV27, with D unresolved. Germline V gives CDR1 MNHEY, CDR2 SMNVEV (reference sequence). CDR3 length: 16 residues. V was pared by 0 bases and J by 0 bases, with 9 bases between.

This rearrangement joins TRBV2 to TRBJ2-7; no reliable D call. Germline CDR1 reads SNHLY; CDR2 reads FYNNEI. The V and J ends lost 2 bases and 1 base respectively, with 9 bases between them. The CDR3 sequence is 14 residues long. DNA for the CDR3: TGTGCCAGCAGTGAATACGCAGGTTCCTACGAGCAGTACTTC. Encoded protein: CASSEYAGSYEQYF.

The V call is TRBV19, the J call TRBJ2-3; 9 nucleotides line up with TRBD2. Trimming removed 6 bases from V and 0 bases from J; junction bases left unmatched: 4. The CDR3 is 15 amino acids. Germline CDR1 LNHDA, CDR2 SQIVND (reference sequence). In DNA, the CDR3 is TGTGCCAGTAGGTTGAGCGGGAGGAGCACAGATACGCAGTATTTT. It specifies CASRLSGRSTDTQYF. Complete variable domain (other parts from reference TRBV19 and TRBJ2-3): DGGITQSPKYLFRKEGQNVTLSCEQNLNHDAMYWYRQDPGQGLRLIYYSQIVNDFQKGDIAEGYSVSREKKESFPLTVTSAQKNPTAFYLCASRLSGRSTDTQYFGPGTRLTVL.

The chain carries TRBV11-2 and TRBJ1-2, with TRBD1 matching over 9 bases. This CDR3 has 14 amino acids. Germline values: CDR1 SGHAT, CDR2 FQNNGV. J lost 8 bases, V lost 5 bases, and 9 bases had no gene match. The DNA of the CDR3 is TGTGCCAGCAGCCGTTATCGGACAGGGGAAGGCTACACCTTC. Encoded protein: CASSRYRTGEGYTF.

The chain uses TRBV12-5 and TRBJ2-1, with 8 bases lining up with TRBD2. This CDR3 contains 12 residues. V was clipped by 6 bases and J by 13 bases; unmatched bases: 8. Germline V CDR1 and CDR2: LGHNT, FRNRAP. CDR3 nucleotides: TGTGCTAGTGGCCCGGGAGGGCCTCAACAGTTCTTC. Protein: CASGPGGPQQFF.

The rearrangement uses TRBV27 and TRBJ1-2; a weak D match, TRBD1 (6 bases). CDR3 size: 14 residues. The V gene lost 0 bases and the J gene lost 8 bases, with 13 bases spanning the gap. CDR1 and CDR2 (germline): MNHEY, SMNVEV (reference sequence). The CDR3 coding sequence is TGTGCCAGCAGTTTATCATGGGACAATTTAGGCTACACCTTC. Translated, it gives CASSLSWDNLGYTF.

V is TRBV13 and J is TRBJ2-7; a possible D gene is TRBD2 (5 bases). CDR3 size: 14 residues. The germline V gene encodes CDR1 PRHDT and CDR2 FYEKMQ (reference sequence). V lost 0 bases to trimming and J lost 4 bases, with 10 bases between them. The CDR3 here is CASSLGGSLYEQYF. In DNA, the CDR3 is TGTGCCAGCAGCTTAGGAGGGAGCCTTTACGAGCAGTACTTC.

The V gene is TRBV7-8, the J gene TRBJ2-5; D is unclear. The CDR3 extends over 13 amino acids. Deletions cut 1 base from V and 1 base from J, with 4 bases between. The germline V gene encodes CDR1 SGHVS and CDR2 FQNEAQ. Here the CDR3 reads CASSLGPQETQYF. The CDR3 region has the DNA TGTGCCAGCAGCTTAGGGCCCCAAGAGACCCAGTACTTC.

The V call is TRBV5-8, the J call TRBJ1-1; 7 bases line up with TRBD1. Germline CDR1 SGHTS, CDR2 YDEGEE. The V segment lost 0 bases and the J segment 3 bases; nucleotides outside the gene matches: 8. There are 16 residues in the CDR3. The CDR3 DNA follows: TGTGCCAGCAGCTTGGATGGAGGGGGCGGGGACACTGAAGCTTTCTTT. Encoded protein: CASSLDGGGGDTEAFF.

The rearrangement joins TRBV4-1 to TRBJ2-1; 7 bases fit TRBD2. The germline gives CDR1 MGHRA, CDR2 YSYEKL. J lost 4 bases, V lost 0 bases, and 9 bases had no gene match. The CDR3 is 17 residues long. CDR3 in DNA: TGCGCCAGCAGCCAAGATAAACGGCGGGAGTCGTACAATGAGCAGTTCTTC. Translation: CASSQDKRRESYNEQFF.

The gene calls are TRBV6-4 and TRBJ2-7; 7 nucleotides agree with TRBD2. The V gene's germline CDR1 is MRHNA and CDR2 SNTAGT. The CDR3 runs to 15 residues. V lost 2 bases to trimming and J lost 2 bases; unmatched junction nucleotides: 6. CDR3 coding DNA: TGTGCCAGCAGTGACGGCTCTAGCGGACCCTACGAGCAGTACTTC. As protein: CASSDGSSGPYEQYF.

The V gene is TRBV29-1, the J gene TRBJ2-3; tentatively, D is TRBD1 (5 bases). This CDR3 has 10 amino acids. Trimming cost V 5 bases and J 6 bases, with 6 bases left between them. Germline V lookup: CDR1 SQVTM, CDR2 ANQGSEA. The CDR3 sequence: CSVKGDTQYF. The DNA for the CDR3 is TGCAGCGTTAAGGGGGATACGCAGTATTTT.

CDR3 in DNA: TGTGCCAGCTCAAGGACGGGACAGGGGACAGATACGCAGTATTTT. This sequence encodes CASSRTGQGTDTQYF. This chain links TRBV7-2 with TRBJ2-3; TRBD1 aligns across 10 bases. Unmatched junction bases numbered 8, after V lost 8 bases and J lost 3 bases. This CDR3 comprises 15 residues. Germline values: CDR1 SGHTA, CDR2 FQGNSA.

The genes are TRBV5-4 and TRBJ2-7; no clear D. The V and J ends lost 7 bases and 2 bases respectively, with 16 bases between them. This CDR3 has 14 amino acids. From germline, CDR1 is SGHNT and CDR2 YYREEE (reference sequence). CDR3 sequence reads: CASHRGESPYEQYF. The CDR3 DNA reads TGTGCCAGCCATAGAGGAGAAAGTCCCTACGAGCAGTACTTC.

This CDR3 is CASIGRYNEQFF. The CDR3 bases are TGTGCCAGTATTGGTCGCTACAATGAGCAGTTCTTC. This chain connects TRBV19 to TRBJ2-1; D not resolved. This CDR3 has 12 residues. CDR1 is LNHDA, CDR2 SQIVND, per germline (reference sequence). V lost 7 bases and J lost 3, with 7 bases in between.

In its sample, this clone was seen a few times. The rearrangement uses TRBV5-5 and TRBJ2-3; D not resolved. CDR3 size: 12 residues. V was trimmed by 5 bases and J by 11 bases, leaving 15 bases between them. The V gene's germline CDR1 is SGHKS and CDR2 YYEKEE (reference sequence). CDR3 residues: CASRLDGLGQYF. The CDR3 nucleotides read TGTGCCAGCAGACTGGACGGCTTGGGGCAGTATTTT.